The 17 T cell receptor beta chains below all came from one sample that was sequenced in a study of T cells in AML relapse after transplant. TCR alpha and beta chains were amplified from RNA by modified RACE PCR. Via MiXCR, TCRdb re-called the PCR reads, giving one row per CDR3 protein. The sample contains fewer than 4,500 distinct CDR3 sequences, around 11% of which appear only once. This specimen consisted of bone marrow, either the whole sample or a sorted T cell fraction (not recorded which), obtained in complete remission. The receptors come from a human donor who had a stem cell transplant for acute myeloid leukemia. Some T cells may possibly be graft donor cells.

The V gene is TRBV6-5, the J gene TRBJ2-7; TRBD1 aligns across 8 bases. Germline V gene data show CDR1 as MNHEY and CDR2 as SVGAGI. The CDR3 totals 13 residues. The ends lost 5 bases at V and 6 bases at J; junction bases unmatched: 6. CDR3 DNA: TGTGCCAGCAGTACGACAGGGGCGGGCGAGCAGTACTTC. This encodes CASSTTGAGEQYF.

This clonotype occurred a few times. The V call is TRBV7-9, the J call TRBJ2-7, with D unresolved. V lost 5 bases and J lost 1, with 12 bases in between. From germline, CDR1 is SEHNR and CDR2 FQNEAQ (reference sequence). The CDR3 spans 14 residues. The CDR3 region is CASSRSDGSYEQYF. In DNA, the CDR3 is TGTGCCAGCAGCAGGAGCGACGGATCCTACGAGCAGTACTTC. Using reference TRBV7-9 and TRBJ2-7 for the parts outside the CDR3, the full variable domain is DTGVSQNPRHKITKRGQNVTFRCDPISEHNRLYWYRQTLGQGPEFLTYFQNEAQLEKSRLLSDRFSAERPKGSFSTLEIQRTEQGDSAMYLCASSRSDGSYEQYFGPGTRLTVT.

This clonotype is classed as medium-sized. CDR3 nucleotides: TGTGCCAGCAACGGACTAGCGGGGGGCTACGAGCAGTACTTC. Translated, it gives CASNGLAGGYEQYF. The chain combines TRBV12-3 or TRBV12-4 with TRBJ2-7; 14 bases line up with TRBD2. The CDR3 has 14 amino acids. V was pared by 7 bases and J by 3 bases, with 2 bases of the junction left unmatched.

This clonotype was recorded many times. The CDR3 protein is CASSQEGWGGGANEQFF. The CDR3 coding sequence is TGCGCCAGCAGCCAAGAAGGGTGGGGCGGGGGGGCCAATGAGCAGTTCTTC. This chain connects TRBV4-3 to TRBJ2-1; 9 bases match TRBD2. J gave up 6 bases and V 0 bases, and 9 bases lay outside the gene matches. The CDR3 covers 17 residues. Looked up from germline, CDR1 is LGHNA and CDR2 is YSLEER.

Note on this clonotype: A read error may explain this, as a much larger clone is one base away. The rearrangement uses TRBV5-1 and TRBJ2-1; TRBD2 agrees at 10 bases. Germline V gene lookup returns CDR1 SGHRS and CDR2 YFSETQ. This CDR3 is 14 amino acids long. CDR3 sequence: CAGRPTSGHNEQFF. CDR3 nucleotides: TGCGCCGGCAGACCGACTAGCGGGCACAATGAGCAGTTCTTC.

The DNA for the CDR3 is TGTGCCAGCAGTTCTACAGGGGGCTCCTACAATGAGCAGTTCTTC. This sequence encodes CASSSTGGSYNEQFF. The chain has TRBV6-5 and TRBJ2-1; TRBD1 matches 8 bases. The CDR3 is 15 residues long. Germline lookup yields CDR1 MNHEY and CDR2 SVGAGI. V trimming: 4 bases; J trimming: 0 bases; junction bases outside the gene matches: 2.

This rearrangement joins TRBV3-1 to TRBJ1-2, with no clear D. With 4 bases removed from V and 5 bases from J, the gap between germline ends came to 5 bases. This CDR3 region has 11 residues. The germline V gene has CDR1 LGHDT and CDR2 YNNKEL (reference sequence). DNA for the CDR3: TGTGCCAGCAGCCGAGGGTATGGCTACACCTTC. Amino acids: CASSRGYGYTF.

By sample fraction, this clonotype is medium-sized. The chain couples TRBV6-2 or TRBV6-3 to TRBJ2-7; D uncertain. From germline, CDR1 is MNHEY and CDR2 SVGEGT. Trimming took off 5 bases at V and 3 bases at J, with 17 bases between the two ends. The CDR3 extends over 15 amino acids. CDR3 loop: CASSDQPLYVYEQYF. CDR3 DNA: TGTGCCAGCAGTGACCAACCCTTATACGTCTACGAGCAGTACTTC.

This clonotype was found many times. This chain uses TRBV7-9 with TRBJ2-3, with D perhaps matching TRBD1 (5 bases). V dropped 5 bases and J dropped 4 bases, with 10 bases sitting between them. This CDR3 is built from 13 residues. Per germline, CDR1 SEHNR and CDR2 FQNEAQ (reference sequence). The CDR3 is CASSHPTADTQYF. The DNA of the CDR3 is TGTGCCAGCAGCCACCCGACAGCAGATACGCAGTATTTT.

By share of the sample, this clonotype is medium-sized (0.01 to 0.1%). V usage is TRBV27 and J usage is TRBJ2-7; 8 bases are a match to TRBD1. J gave up 3 bases and V 2 bases, and 21 bases lay outside the gene matches. Germline V gene lookup returns CDR1 MNHEY and CDR2 SMNVEV (reference sequence). This CDR3 spans 20 amino acids. The DNA for the CDR3 is TGTGCCAGCAGTTTAAGCCCAGACCGAGCACCAGGGGGCAATAACTACGAGCAGTACTTC. Protein sequence: CASSLSPDRAPGGNNYEQYF.

This clonotype is medium-sized in the sample. In DNA, the CDR3 is TGCAGTGCTAGAGATCCGGGCGGGAGCTCCTACAATGAGCAGTTCTTC. This codes for CSARDPGGSSYNEQFF. The chain links TRBV20-1 to TRBJ2-1, with 7 bases lining up with TRBD2. The CDR3 is 16 amino acids. Germline-derived CDR1 and CDR2 are DFQATT and SNEGSKA (reference sequence). Unmatched junction bases numbered 5, after V lost 0 bases and J lost 0 bases.

Details on this clonotype: This sequence may be a read error, since a much larger clone differs from it by one base. J is TRBJ2-2 and V is TRBV5-1, with 10 bases lining up with TRBD1. V gave up 4 bases and J gave up 9 bases; unmatched junction bases: 12. Germline lookup yields CDR1 SGHRS and CDR2 YFSETQ. The CDR3 sequence is 16 residues long. The CDR3 DNA reads TGCGCCAGCAGCCTTACCGGGACAGGGGTCCACTGGGAGCTGTTTTTT. It specifies CASSLTGTGVHWELFF.

This clonotype is judged medium-sized. The chain has TRBV25-1 and TRBJ2-2; D not resolved. CDR3 length: 15 residues. V lost 1 base, J lost 4 bases, and 10 bases lay in between. Germline V lookup: CDR1 MGHDK, CDR2 SYGVNS. CDR3 DNA sequence: TGTGCCAGCAGTGAATTGGCGACCACCACCGGGGAGCTGTTTTTT. This gives the protein CASSELATTTGELFF.

In its sample, this clonotype is medium-sized. The chain joins TRBV12-3 or TRBV12-4 to TRBJ1-6; 7 bases line up with TRBD1. V gave up 6 bases and J gave up 6 bases; unmatched junction bases: 5. The CDR3 covers 14 residues. This CDR3 is CASRLTGANSPLHF. DNA of the CDR3: TGTGCCAGCAGACTAACAGGGGCTAATTCACCCCTCCACTTT.

By its share, this clonotype is medium-sized. V and J are TRBV7-9 and TRBJ1-1; 10 bases align to TRBD1. The trim removed 5 bases at V and 4 bases at J, leaving 4 bases unmatched. CDR3 length: 14 residues. Germline V CDR1 and CDR2: SEHNR, FQNEAQ (reference sequence). The CDR3 region has the DNA TGTGCCAGCAGCCCCAGGACAGGGGGCACTGAAGCTTTCTTT. It yields the protein CASSPRTGGTEAFF.

This clonotype was seen only a few times. The chain links TRBV9 to TRBJ2-3; a possible D gene is TRBD1 (6 bases). Per germline, CDR1 SGDLS and CDR2 YYNGEE. Between the trimmed V and J ends, which lost 4 bases and 4 bases, there was a span of 10 bases. The CDR3 covers 13 residues. CDR3 residues: CASSPGAADTQYF. Written as DNA, the CDR3 is TGTGCCAGCAGCCCAGGGGCAGCAGATACGCAGTATTTT.

This clonotype is medium-sized. The chain has TRBV4-3 and TRBJ2-1; 7 bases are a match to TRBD1. Germline V gene data show CDR1 as LGHNA and CDR2 as YSLEER. Trimming removed 4 bases from V and 2 bases from J; junction bases left unmatched: 5. The CDR3 runs to 15 residues. The DNA of the CDR3 is TGCGCCAGCAGCCGACTGACAGGGACCTACAATGAGCAGTTCTTC. Amino acids: CASSRLTGTYNEQFF.